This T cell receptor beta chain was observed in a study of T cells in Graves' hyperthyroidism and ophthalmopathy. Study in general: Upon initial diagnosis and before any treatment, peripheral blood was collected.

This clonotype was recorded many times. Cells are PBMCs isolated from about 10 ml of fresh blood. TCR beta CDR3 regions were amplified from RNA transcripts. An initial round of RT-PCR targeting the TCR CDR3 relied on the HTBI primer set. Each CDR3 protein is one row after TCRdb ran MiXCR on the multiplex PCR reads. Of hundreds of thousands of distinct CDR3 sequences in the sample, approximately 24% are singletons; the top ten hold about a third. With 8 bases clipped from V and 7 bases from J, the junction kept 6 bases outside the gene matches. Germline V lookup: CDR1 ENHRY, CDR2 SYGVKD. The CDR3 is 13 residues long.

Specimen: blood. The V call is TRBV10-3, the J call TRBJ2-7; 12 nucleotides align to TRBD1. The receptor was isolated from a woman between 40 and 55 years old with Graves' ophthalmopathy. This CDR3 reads CAIGDRGLIEQYF. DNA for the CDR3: TGTGCCATCGGGGACAGGGGGCTGATAGAGCAGTACTTC.